The sequence of this TCR beta chain was determined in a study of blood T cell repertoires in COVID-19. Study details: Sources were T cells, B-cell-depleted T cells, or PBMCs; the material itself was cDNA or gDNA.

Germline V CDR1 and CDR2: KGHDR, SFDVKD. There are 18 residues in the CDR3. J was trimmed by 5 bases and V by 0 bases; bases with no gene match: 14. Using immunoSEQ multiplex PCR, the repertoire was profiled, and TCRdb retains in-frame clones only, with some absent. The table shows approximately 250,000 clones, with roughly 88% occurring only once. The TCR originated in a middle-aged woman with acute COVID-19. Sequences were obtained from PBMCs or T cells enriched from blood (not recorded which). V is TRBV24-1 and J is TRBJ2-7; TRBD2 matches at 8 bases. Written as DNA, the CDR3 is TGTGCCACCAGTGATTTGGCCCCGGGAGTAGCGGGAAAGAACGAGCAGTACTTC. Its translation: CATSDLAPGVAGKNEQYF.